This entry lists 25 T cell receptor beta chains sequenced from one sample in a study of T cell responses to AZD1222 COVID-19 vaccine. The data were produced by immunoSEQ multiplex PCR, yet TCRdb's version contains in-frame clones alone and is incomplete. Of roughly 90,000 clones listed, about 86% are singletons. This specimen was peripheral blood, taken on day 0 of AZD1222 vaccination. These receptors were obtained from an adult in good health.

The chain couples TRBV6-1 to TRBJ2-7; 11 bases map to TRBD2. Germline V gives CDR1 MNHNS, CDR2 SASEGT. The CDR3 sequence is 12 residues long. V lost 7 bases to trimming and J lost 4 bases; unmatched junction nucleotides: 0. Written as DNA, the CDR3 is TGTGCCAGCATAGCGGGAGGGTACGAGCAGTACTTC. Protein product: CASIAGGYEQYF.

The chain recombines TRBV10-3 with TRBJ1-3; no definite D call. There are 13 residues in the CDR3. V dropped 7 bases and J dropped 0 bases, with 7 bases sitting between them. In germline, CDR1 is ENHRY, CDR2 SYGVKD. The CDR3, as DNA: TGTGCCATCACGCAGAGCTCTGGAAACACCATATATTTT. Amino acids: CAITQSSGNTIYF.

The DNA of the CDR3 is TGTGCCAGCAGCTTGTACAGCGGGGGGTACAATGAGCAGTTCTTC. Its protein is CASSLYSGGYNEQFF. This sequence joins TRBV5-4 and TRBJ2-1; 9 bases are shared with TRBD2. CDR1 and CDR2 from the germline V gene are SGHNT and YYREEE (reference sequence). The junction had 3 bases not matched to a gene; V was cut back by 1 base and J by 4 bases. The CDR3 has 15 residues. The full variable domain, in which reference TRBV5-4 and TRBJ2-1 provide the parts outside the CDR3, is ETGVTQSPTHLIKTRGQQVTLRCSSQSGHNTVSWYQQALGQGPQFIFQYYREEENGRGNFPPRFSGLQFPNYSSELNVNALELDDSALYLCASSLYSGGYNEQFFGPGTRLTVL.

This chain connects TRBV24-1 to TRBJ1-2; D not certain. The CDR3 consists of 13 residues. Trimming shortened V by 2 bases and J by 7 bases, and 10 bases separated the two germline ends. CDR1 is KGHDR and CDR2 is SFDVKD in the germline V gene. In nucleotides, the CDR3 is TGTGCCACCAGTGATTCCTTGTACACTGGCTACACCTTC. Encoded protein: CATSDSLYTGYTF.

V is TRBV18 and J is TRBJ1-1, with a possible D match to TRBD1 (5 bases). This CDR3 spans 15 amino acids. With 4 bases removed from V and 2 bases from J, the gap between germline ends came to 14 bases. Germline V CDR1 and CDR2: KGHSH, LQKENI. The CDR3 coding sequence is TGTGCCAGCTCACGAAACGCGGGGGAAAACACTGAAGCTTTCTTT. This translates into CASSRNAGENTEAFF.

In DNA, the CDR3 is TGTGCCACCAGTGATCCCTCACAGGGGTTGGAGCAGTACTTC. Translation: CATSDPSQGLEQYF. This chain connects TRBV24-1 to TRBJ2-7; 7 nucleotides agree with TRBD1. The CDR3 is 14 residues long. Germline V gene sequence: CDR1 KGHDR, CDR2 SFDVKD. V lost 3 bases to trimming and J lost 7 bases; unmatched junction nucleotides: 8.

The rearrangement uses TRBV19 and TRBJ1-5; D not resolved. The CDR3 sequence is 17 residues long. V was cut by 0 bases and J by 0 bases, with 12 bases left in between. From germline, CDR1 is LNHDA and CDR2 SQIVND (reference sequence). In nucleotides, the CDR3 is TGTGCCAGTAGTATAGATGCGGCGGAGTATAGCAATCAGCCCCAGCATTTT. Protein: CASSIDAAEYSNQPQHF.

This clone was observed a handful of times. V is TRBV7-8 and J is TRBJ2-1, with 8 bases aligning to TRBD1. CDR3 length: 16 residues. CDR1 is SGHVS and CDR2 is FQNEAQ in the germline V gene. V dropped 1 base and J dropped 8; count of bases not matched to a gene: 10. CDR3 residues: CASSLGGQGGGHEQFF. In DNA form, the CDR3 reads TGTGCCAGCAGCTTAGGCGGACAGGGTGGAGGCCATGAGCAGTTCTTC.

This chain links TRBV6-1 with TRBJ1-2; D gene uncertain. The germline CDR1 and CDR2 sequences are MNHNS and SASEGT. V was clipped by 2 bases and J by 8 bases, with 15 bases between them. The CDR3 sequence is 14 residues long. The CDR3 DNA sequence: TGTGCCAGCAGTGAACGGGGAGGCGAGAGGGGCTACACCTTC. Translating it yields CASSERGGERGYTF.

The J gene is TRBJ1-2, the V gene TRBV30; 7 nucleotides align to TRBD1. CDR3 length equals 14 residues. Trimming cost V 3 bases and J 6 bases; bases outside gene matches: 10. Germline CDR1 and CDR2: GTSNPN and SVGIG (reference sequence). The CDR3 sequence: CAWRQPDRVDGYTF. The CDR3 nucleotides are TGTGCCTGGAGACAACCTGACAGGGTGGATGGCTACACCTTC.

This chain links TRBV6-6 with TRBJ1-6; TRBD1 is a possible D gene (5 bases). CDR1 MNHNY and CDR2 SVGAGI come from the germline V gene (reference sequence). CDR3 length: 17 residues. Trimming pared 5 bases from V and 4 bases from J, leaving 18 bases between. The CDR3 reads CASSPLGGGLYNSPLHF. The CDR3, as DNA: TGTGCCAGCAGTCCCCTGGGGGGTGGTCTTTATAATTCACCCCTCCACTTT.

A few counts support this clone. The chain is built from TRBV7-6 and TRBJ2-7, with D possibly TRBD1 on 5 matching bases. The CDR3 length is 14 residues. The V and J ends lost 3 bases and 5 bases respectively, with 14 bases between them. Germline V CDR1 and CDR2: SGHVS, FNYEAQ. CDR3 in DNA: TGTGCCAGCAGCTTTCGGGCAGGGAACGACGAGCAGTACTTC. Protein sequence: CASSFRAGNDEQYF.

V gene TRBV10-1 combines with J gene TRBJ1-1; D call uncertain. CDR3 size: 13 residues. The V end was cut by 6 bases, the J end by 4 bases, with 12 bases between. CDR1 and CDR2 (germline): WNHNN, SYGVQD (reference sequence). The CDR3 region is CASREDGTTEAFF. CDR3 nucleotide sequence: TGCGCCAGCAGGGAGGACGGCACCACTGAAGCTTTCTTT.

The chain recombines TRBV7-6 with TRBJ2-7, with 14 bases that match TRBD2. The CDR3 has 16 residues. CDR1 is SGHVS, CDR2 FNYEAQ, per germline. Unmatched junction bases numbered 8, after V lost 5 bases and J lost 5 bases. The CDR3 loop is CASSQGTSGSSHEQYF. The CDR3 coding sequence is TGTGCCAGCAGCCAAGGGACTAGCGGGAGTTCCCACGAGCAGTACTTC.

The rearrangement joins TRBV7-8 to TRBJ1-3; no clear D gene. The CDR3 length is 16 residues. Germline assignment: CDR1 SGHVS and CDR2 FQNEAQ. V was trimmed by 5 bases and J by 0 bases, leaving 14 bases between them. The CDR3, as DNA: TGTGCCAGCAGCCCCCAACCGACCCGCTCTGGAAACACCATATATTTT. It translates to CASSPQPTRSGNTIYF.

The V call is TRBV6-5, the J call TRBJ1-3, with D maybe TRBD1 (5 bases). CDR1 MNHEY and CDR2 SVGAGI come from the germline V gene. The CDR3 loop spans 14 amino acids. The V end lost 10 bases, the J end lost 1 base, and 14 bases lay between the germline ends. CDR3 sequence: CATVQAASGNTIYF. CDR3 nucleotides: TGTGCCACCGTACAGGCTGCTTCTGGAAACACCATATATTTT.

This clone was counted a single time. J is TRBJ1-1 and V is TRBV30, with unresolved D. V was shortened by 3 bases and J by 9 bases, with 11 bases between the two germline ends. This CDR3 is built from 11 residues. Germline V gives CDR1 GTSNPN, CDR2 SVGIG (reference sequence). CDR3 in DNA: TGTGCCTGGAGAGGAGGTCGGAAAGCTTTCTTT. It is translated as CAWRGGRKAFF.

This chain links TRBV5-1 with TRBJ2-3; D may be TRBD1 (6 bases). The germline V gene encodes CDR1 SGHRS and CDR2 YFSETQ. Trimming left V 0 bases short and J 6 bases short, with 14 bases between. The CDR3 is made up of 15 amino acids. The CDR3 DNA sequence: TGCGCCAGCAGCTTGGTGTCAGGGGCGGCGGATACGCAGTATTTT. This sequence encodes CASSLVSGAADTQYF.

The chain joins TRBV10-3 to TRBJ2-2, with TRBD2 identical over 12 bases. The junction had 3 bases not matched to a gene; V was cut back by 7 bases and J by 3 bases. This CDR3 has 15 amino acids. Germline assignment: CDR1 ENHRY and CDR2 SYGVKD. The CDR3 spells CAIKTSGGDTGELFF. Written as DNA, the CDR3 is TGTGCCATCAAGACTAGCGGGGGAGACACCGGGGAGCTGTTTTTT.

The chain couples TRBV6-5 to TRBJ2-7; possible D gene TRBD2, 6 bases. The germline CDR1 and CDR2 sequences are MNHEY and SVGAGI. V lost 6 bases and J 2 bases, leaving 17 bases between the germline ends. This CDR3 contains 15 residues. CDR3 protein: CASRLLAAAAYEQYF. The CDR3 DNA reads as TGTGCCAGCAGGCTACTAGCTGCTGCCGCCTACGAGCAGTACTTC.

This chain uses TRBV7-2 with TRBJ1-3; D might be TRBD1 (5 bases). CDR1 and CDR2 from the germline V gene are SGHTA and FQGNSA. Trimming stripped 3 bases from V and 1 base from J, with 13 bases between. The CDR3 is made up of 16 amino acids. CDR3 sequence reads: CASSLLGRASGNTIYF. In DNA, the CDR3 is TGTGCCAGCAGCTTGCTGGGGCGGGCGTCTGGAAACACCATATATTTT.

This chain uses TRBV7-9 with TRBJ2-5; the D is unclear. Between the trimmed V and J ends, which lost 5 bases and 5 bases, there was a span of 18 bases. Germline CDR1 and CDR2: SEHNR and FQNEAQ (reference sequence). This CDR3 spans 15 amino acids. CDR3 residues: CASSPRTAPSETQYF. CDR3 coding DNA: TGTGCCAGCAGCCCGCGGACGGCGCCCTCGGAGACCCAGTACTTC.

V is TRBV4-1 and J is TRBJ1-1; no definite D call. The germline V gene encodes CDR1 MGHRA and CDR2 YSYEKL. The CDR3 has 14 residues. Trimming pared 0 bases from V and 0 bases from J, leaving 5 bases between. The CDR3 spells CASSQEGLNTEAFF. CDR3 in DNA: TGCGCCAGCAGCCAAGAGGGGTTGAACACTGAAGCTTTCTTT.

This clone was seen a few times. CDR3 region: CSVVKPGDRVGSLAKNIQYF. The CDR3 DNA follows: TGCAGCGTTGTAAAGCCAGGAGACAGGGTAGGGAGCCTAGCCAAAAACATTCAGTACTTC. The chain uses TRBV29-1 and TRBJ2-4; 7 positions agree with TRBD1. Trimming removed 4 bases from V and 0 bases from J; junction bases left unmatched: 21. This CDR3 has 20 residues. Looked up from germline, CDR1 is SQVTM and CDR2 is ANQGSEA. The whole variable domain, remainder taken from reference TRBV29-1 and TRBJ2-4, is SAVISQKPSRDICQRGTSLTIQCQVDSQVTMMFWYRQQPGQSLTLIATANQGSEATYESGFVIDKFPISRPNLTFSTLTVSNMSPEDSSIYLCSVVKPGDRVGSLAKNIQYFGAGTRLSVL.

The chain uses TRBV7-8 and TRBJ1-3; no definite D call. CDR3 size: 13 residues. Germline CDR1 is SGHVS and CDR2 is FQNEAQ. V dropped 5 bases and J dropped 4 bases, with 9 bases sitting between them. As DNA, the CDR3 is TGTGCCAGCAGCATTCTAGCGGGAAACACCATATATTTT. Amino acid sequence: CASSILAGNTIYF.